The 15 T cell receptor beta chains presented below share a single source sample, sequenced in a study of neurological immune-mediated disorders (dated by TCRdb to about 2019). To prepare the library, 5' RACE was applied. Sequencing instrument: Illumina HiSeq 2500. The public reads were reprocessed in TCRdb via fastp at Q25 and MiXCR, keeping in-frame beta chains. Each CDR3 protein gets just one entry, which takes the most common genes and DNA from the rows behind it. The sample records around 69,000 distinct CDR3 sequences, 4.5% to 5.5% of which are singletons. The top ten constitute under 7.5% of the sample. The sequencing input was PBMCs. The source of these receptors is a man in his thirties or forties with multiple sclerosis.

The sample holds many counts of this clonotype. The chain carries TRBV20-1 and TRBJ2-3; no clear D. The CDR3 is 12 residues long. V lost 6 bases, J lost 5 bases, and 12 bases lay in between. The germline V gene encodes CDR1 DFQATT and CDR2 SNEGSKA (reference sequence). CDR3 sequence reads: CSAPTLGDTQYF. CDR3 nucleotides: TGCAGTGCACCTACGTTGGGAGATACGCAGTATTTT.

At least ten counts were recorded for this clonotype. The CDR3 loop reads CAISGSGRSTEAFF. CDR3 in DNA: TGTGCCATCAGTGGATCAGGGAGGTCCACTGAAGCTTTCTTT. This rearrangement joins TRBV10-3 to TRBJ1-1; tentatively, D is TRBD1 (5 bases). This CDR3 has 14 amino acids. Trimming left V 4 bases short and J 4 bases short, with 13 bases between. Germline loops: CDR1 ENHRY, CDR2 SYGVKD.

This clonotype came up many times. This rearrangement joins TRBV6-1 to TRBJ2-7; 11 bases fit TRBD2. Germline V lookup: CDR1 MNHNS, CDR2 SASEGT. V lost 7 bases and J lost 0; bases outside the gene matches: 11. This CDR3 is 17 amino acids long. CDR3 coding DNA: TGTGCCAGCATCAAACTAGCGGGGGCCCTAAGCTCCTACGAGCAGTACTTC. Protein: CASIKLAGALSSYEQYF.

This clonotype was detected ten times or more. The chain links TRBV2 to TRBJ1-6, with D possibly being TRBD1 (5 bases). This CDR3 is 12 amino acids long. The V end was cut by 11 bases, the J end by 7 bases, with 12 bases between. From germline, CDR1 is SNHLY and CDR2 FYNNEI. This chain's CDR3 is CAERGTNSPLHF. For the CDR3, the DNA is TGTGCCGAAAGGGGTACAAATTCACCCCTCCACTTT.

This clonotype showed up many times. The chain combines TRBV2 with TRBJ1-1, with D possibly TRBD1 on 5 matching bases. Germline-derived CDR1 and CDR2 are SNHLY and FYNNEI. The CDR3 totals 13 residues. The ends were cut back, 8 bases at V and 5 bases at J, with 15 bases in the middle. DNA for the CDR3: TGTGCCAGCTCCACTGGGGCTGGGACTGAAGCTTTCTTT. Its translation: CASSTGAGTEAFF.

This clonotype appeared a few times. The chain uses TRBV4-1 and TRBJ1-1, with D tentatively TRBD1 (5 bases). V was cut by 6 bases and J by 5 bases, with 16 bases left in between. The CDR3 runs 14 residues. Germline V lookup: CDR1 MGHRA, CDR2 YSYEKL. The CDR3: CASRRILGGTEAFF. In DNA, the CDR3 is TGCGCCAGCAGGCGAATCCTGGGGGGGACTGAAGCTTTCTTT.

This clonotype was observed at least ten times. J is TRBJ1-1 and V is TRBV7-9; possibly TRBD1 for D (5 bases). V lost 5 bases and J 3 bases, leaving 22 bases between the germline ends. Per germline, CDR1 SEHNR and CDR2 FQNEAQ (reference sequence). The CDR3 sequence is 17 residues long. The CDR3 reads CASSPGPGRQGDTEAFF. The CDR3 nucleotides read TGTGCCAGCAGCCCGGGGCCGGGCAGGCAGGGAGACACTGAAGCTTTCTTT.

As for this clonotype: A single base separates this from a much larger clone, so it may be a read error. The chain has TRBV7-6 and TRBJ1-1; no reliable D call. CDR3 length: 14 residues. In germline, CDR1 is SGHVS, CDR2 FNYEAQ. The V end was cut by 3 bases, the J end by 6 bases, with 14 bases between. CDR3 DNA sequence: TGTGCCAGCAGCTTTCCGGGAAAGGACCCTGAAGCTTTCTTT. Residues: CASSFPGKDPEAFF.

Many counts were recorded for this clonotype. The chain has TRBV9 and TRBJ1-2; unclear D gene. The CDR3 runs to 15 residues. Germline loops: CDR1 SGDLS, CDR2 YYNGEE. V was trimmed by 0 bases and J by 6 bases, leaving 15 bases between them. The CDR3, as DNA: TGTGCCAGCAGCGTAGGGGCAGAAAGGGCCCATGGCTACACCTTC. Translation gives CASSVGAERAHGYTF.

This clonotype was seen only a few times. This sequence joins TRBV11-1 and TRBJ2-1; tentatively, D is TRBD1 or TRBD2 (6 bases each). Germline V gives CDR1 SGHAT, CDR2 FQDESV (reference sequence). This CDR3 comprises 16 residues. Trimming removed 4 bases at V and 12 bases at J, with 25 bases between. The CDR3 DNA is TGTGCCAGCAGCTCCCAATTCCGGGACAAGAACGGGGGGCAGTTCTTC. The encoded protein is CASSSQFRDKNGGQFF.

In this sample, this clonotype turned up many times. CDR3 DNA: TGTGCCAGCAGTCATAGGGGTGGCTACACCTTC. Protein sequence: CASSHRGGYTF. The chain combines TRBV6-5 with TRBJ1-2, with D perhaps TRBD1 (5 bases). CDR1 and CDR2 from the germline V gene are MNHEY and SVGAGI. CDR3 length: 11 amino acids. V lost 5 bases, J lost 7 bases, and 8 bases lay in between.

This clonotype was observed a handful of times. V gene TRBV6-6 combines with J gene TRBJ1-5; D call uncertain. Germline-derived CDR1 and CDR2 are MNHNY and SVGAGI (reference sequence). The V and J ends lost 2 bases and 7 bases respectively, with 15 bases between them. The CDR3 extends over 15 amino acids. Here the CDR3 reads CASSYGGQVEQPQHF. The CDR3 region has the DNA TGTGCCAGCAGTTACGGAGGGCAGGTCGAGCAGCCCCAGCATTTT.

This clonotype came up many times. V is TRBV12-3 or TRBV12-4 and J is TRBJ1-2; the D is unclear. V lost 6 bases, J lost 8 bases, and 13 bases lay in between. CDR3 length equals 12 residues. CDR3 bases: TGTGCCAGCAGCCCGCTTAGAGGCGGCTACACCTTC. Its protein product is CASSPLRGGYTF.

The V and J genes are TRBV14 and TRBJ1-4; D may be TRBD1 (6 bases). V was clipped by 4 bases and J by 4 bases, with 25 bases between them. CDR1 SGHDN and CDR2 FVKESK come from the germline V gene. This CDR3 spans 19 amino acids. CDR3 nucleotides: TGTGCCAGCAGCCCTAACAGAATCACCAGACAGGAAGGTAATGAAAAACTGTTTTTT. This sequence encodes CASSPNRITRQEGNEKLFF.

In this sample, this clonotype turned up a few times. The rearrangement joins TRBV9 to TRBJ2-1; unclear D gene. Germline-derived CDR1 and CDR2 are SGDLS and YYNGEE. The CDR3 has 15 amino acids. V was clipped by 2 bases and J by 2 bases, with 11 bases between them. The CDR3 DNA reads TGTGCCAGCAGCGTTGCAGCTCAGGCCTACAATGAGCAGTTCTTC. This gives the protein CASSVAAQAYNEQFF.